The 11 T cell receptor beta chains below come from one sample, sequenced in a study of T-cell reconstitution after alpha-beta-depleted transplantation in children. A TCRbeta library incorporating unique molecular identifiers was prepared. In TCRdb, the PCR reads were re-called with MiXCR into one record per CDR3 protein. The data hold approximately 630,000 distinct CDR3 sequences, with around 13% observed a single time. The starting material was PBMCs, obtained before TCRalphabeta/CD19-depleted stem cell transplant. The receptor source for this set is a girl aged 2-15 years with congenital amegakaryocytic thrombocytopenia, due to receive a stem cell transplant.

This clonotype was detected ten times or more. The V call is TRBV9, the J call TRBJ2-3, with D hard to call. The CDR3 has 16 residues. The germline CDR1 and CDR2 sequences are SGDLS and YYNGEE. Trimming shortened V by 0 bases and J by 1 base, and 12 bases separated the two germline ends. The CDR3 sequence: CASSVGLDRGTDTQYF. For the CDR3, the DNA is TGTGCCAGCAGCGTAGGCCTGGACCGGGGCACAGATACGCAGTATTTT.

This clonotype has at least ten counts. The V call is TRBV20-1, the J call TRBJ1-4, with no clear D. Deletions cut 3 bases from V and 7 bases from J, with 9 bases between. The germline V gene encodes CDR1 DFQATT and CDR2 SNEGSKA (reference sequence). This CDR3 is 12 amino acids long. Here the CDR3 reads CSASRWSEKLFF. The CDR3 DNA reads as TGCAGTGCTAGCAGGTGGAGTGAAAAACTGTTTTTT.

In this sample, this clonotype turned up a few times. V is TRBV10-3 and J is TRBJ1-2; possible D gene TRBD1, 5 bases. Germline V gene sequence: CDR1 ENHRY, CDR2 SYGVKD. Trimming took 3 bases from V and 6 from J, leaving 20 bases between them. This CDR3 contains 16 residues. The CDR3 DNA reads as TGTGCCATCAGTGATGCTCCGGGACGTGGTGAAAATGGCTACACCTTC. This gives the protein CAISDAPGRGENGYTF.

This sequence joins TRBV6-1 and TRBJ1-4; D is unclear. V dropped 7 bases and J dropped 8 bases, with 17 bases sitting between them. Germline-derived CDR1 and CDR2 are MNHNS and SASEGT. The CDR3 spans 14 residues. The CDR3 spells CASKSGKAEEKLFF. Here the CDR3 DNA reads TGTGCCAGCAAGTCCGGGAAGGCAGAAGAAAAACTGTTTTTT.

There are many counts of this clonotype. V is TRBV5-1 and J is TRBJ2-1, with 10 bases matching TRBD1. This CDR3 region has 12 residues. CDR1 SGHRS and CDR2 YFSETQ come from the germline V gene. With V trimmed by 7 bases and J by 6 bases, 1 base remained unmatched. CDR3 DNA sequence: TGCGCCAGCCGGACAGGGGGCAATGAGCAGTTCTTC. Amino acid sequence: CASRTGGNEQFF.

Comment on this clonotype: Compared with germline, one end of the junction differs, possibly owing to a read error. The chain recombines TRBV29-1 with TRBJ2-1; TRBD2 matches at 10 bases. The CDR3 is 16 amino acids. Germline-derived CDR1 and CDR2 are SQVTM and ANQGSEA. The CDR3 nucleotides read TGCTGCGTTGGTAGCCCAGCGGGAGGGCCTACCCATGAGCAGTTCTTC. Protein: CCVGSPAGGPTHEQFF.

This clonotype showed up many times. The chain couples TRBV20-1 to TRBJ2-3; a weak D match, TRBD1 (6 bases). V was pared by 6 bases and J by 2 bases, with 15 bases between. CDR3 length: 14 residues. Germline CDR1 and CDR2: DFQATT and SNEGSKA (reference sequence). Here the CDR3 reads CSAAMGAATDTQYF. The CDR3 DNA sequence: TGCAGTGCCGCAATGGGGGCGGCCACAGATACGCAGTATTTT.

The CDR3 sequence: CASSLEGPSWENTGELFF. CDR3 DNA: TGTGCCAGCAGCTTAGAAGGGCCCTCATGGGAGAACACCGGGGAGCTGTTTTTT. The chain uses TRBV11-2 and TRBJ2-2; D is unclear. The germline V gene has CDR1 SGHAT and CDR2 FQNNGV. V lost 0 bases and J 1 base, leaving 15 bases between the germline ends. The CDR3 contains 18 residues.

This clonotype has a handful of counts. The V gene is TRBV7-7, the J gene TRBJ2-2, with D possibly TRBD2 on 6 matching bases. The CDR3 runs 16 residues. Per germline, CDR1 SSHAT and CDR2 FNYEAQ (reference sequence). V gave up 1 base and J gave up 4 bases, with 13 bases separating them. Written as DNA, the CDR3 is TGTGCCAGCAGCTTAGGGTTAGGAGGGTCCACCGGGGAGCTGTTTTTT. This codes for CASSLGLGGSTGELFF. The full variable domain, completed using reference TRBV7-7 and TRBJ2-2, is GAGVSQSPRYKVTKRGQDVTLRCDPISSHATLYWYQQALGQGPEFLTYFNYEAQPDKSGLPSDRFSAERPEGSISTLTIQRTEQRDSAMYRCASSLGLGGSTGELFFGEGSRLTVL.

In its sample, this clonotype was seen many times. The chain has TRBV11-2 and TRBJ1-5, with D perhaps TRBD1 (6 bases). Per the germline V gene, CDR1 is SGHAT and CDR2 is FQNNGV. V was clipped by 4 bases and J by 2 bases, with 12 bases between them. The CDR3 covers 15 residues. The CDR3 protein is CASSSYREGNQPQHF. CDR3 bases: TGTGCCAGCAGCTCGTACAGGGAAGGCAATCAGCCCCAGCATTTT.

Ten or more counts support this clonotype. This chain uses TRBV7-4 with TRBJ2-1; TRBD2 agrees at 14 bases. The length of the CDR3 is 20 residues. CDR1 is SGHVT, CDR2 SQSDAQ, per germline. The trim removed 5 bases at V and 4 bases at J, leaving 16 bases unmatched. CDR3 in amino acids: CASSPPGTSGSPVKYNEQFF. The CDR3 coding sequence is TGTGCCAGCAGCCCCCCCGGGACTAGCGGGAGCCCCGTGAAATACAATGAGCAGTTCTTC.